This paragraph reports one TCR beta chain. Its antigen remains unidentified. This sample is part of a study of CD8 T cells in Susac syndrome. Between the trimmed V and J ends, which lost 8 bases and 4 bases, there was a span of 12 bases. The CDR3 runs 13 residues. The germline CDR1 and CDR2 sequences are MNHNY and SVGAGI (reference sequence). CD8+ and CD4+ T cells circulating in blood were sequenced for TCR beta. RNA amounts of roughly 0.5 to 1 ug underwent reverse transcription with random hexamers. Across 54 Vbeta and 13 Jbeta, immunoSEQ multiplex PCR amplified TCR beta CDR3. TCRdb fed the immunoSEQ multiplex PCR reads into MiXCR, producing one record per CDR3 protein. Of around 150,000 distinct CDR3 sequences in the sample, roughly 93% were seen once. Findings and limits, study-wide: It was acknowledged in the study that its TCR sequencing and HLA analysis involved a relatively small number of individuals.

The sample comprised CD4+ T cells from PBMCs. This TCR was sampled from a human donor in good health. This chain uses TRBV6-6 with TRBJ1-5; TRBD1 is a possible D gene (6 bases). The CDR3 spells CASCRTANQPQHF. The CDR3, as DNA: TGTGCCAGCTGTCGGACAGCGAATCAGCCCCAGCATTTT.